Listed here is a single T cell receptor (beta chain). Its antigen remains unidentified. The sample is drawn from a study of cytomegalovirus exposure and HLA in healthy donors. Germline V gene data show CDR1 as SNHLY and CDR2 as FYNNEI. The CDR3 totals 13 residues. With 4 bases removed from V and 8 bases from J, the gap between germline ends came to 14 bases. The PCR employed 60 Vbeta primers together with 13 Jbeta primers. Here immunoSEQ multiplex PCR was the method, and the copy in TCRdb shows in-frame clones only, minus some. The listing contains 100,000 to 150,000 clones. Study findings and constraints: The HLA-A and HLA-B alleles of most subjects were reportedly predicted accurately from TCR beta sequences. TCR beta chains numbering some 160 were designated cytomegalovirus-associated. Several of the most significant clusters appeared linked to common viral pathogens, based on a later analysis.

Sample: PBMCs. The receptor was isolated from a man between 18 and 29 years old in good health and CMV-seronegative. The chain carries TRBV2 and TRBJ1-2; D gene unclear. The CDR3 region has the DNA TGTGCCAGCAGTGGCCCGACGGGTAACGGCTACACCTTC. Amino acid sequence: CASSGPTGNGYTF.